The T cell receptor (beta chain) described here comes from a study of blood T cell repertoires in COVID-19. Study-wide background: Whether acute or convalescent, the COVID-19 samples came from the United States, Italy and Spain.

The CDR3 is 13 amino acids. The germline gives CDR1 LGHDT, CDR2 YNNKEL (reference sequence). Between the trimmed V and J ends, which lost 2 bases and 4 bases, there was a span of 8 bases. As handled by the study authors: Nucleated cell counts were estimated from reference gene primer amplification. Only in-frame clones appear in the TCRdb table, and some are missing; sequencing was by immunoSEQ multiplex PCR. That table furnishes V, J and clone size, whereas the DNA furnished D and trimming. Of 250,000 to 350,000 clones listed, around 90% are singletons. A Seattle source enrolled patients during active infection and followed them longitudinally.

Sequencing was performed on peripheral blood. The J gene is TRBJ1-1, the V gene TRBV3-1 (or the pseudogene TRBV3-2); D not resolved. This clonotype was sampled from a woman aged 30 to 39 with COVID-19, enrolled during active disease. The CDR3 region is CASSQLVVTEAFF. As DNA, the CDR3 is TGTGCCAGCAGCCAACTAGTGGTCACTGAAGCTTTCTTT.